The source of this T cell receptor (beta chain) is a study of Graves' ophthalmopathy and Graves' hyperthyroidism. This clonotype showed up just a few times. Amplification targeted the TCR beta CDR3 regions, with RNA transcripts as the source material. First-round RT-PCR used HTBI primers; second-round multiplex PCR followed. TCRdb re-called the multiplex PCR reads through MiXCR, storing one row per CDR3 protein. The sample has hundreds of thousands of distinct CDR3 sequences, under 50% seen once. The CDR3 consists of 15 residues. Germline V gene lookup returns CDR1 SGDLS and CDR2 YYNGEE. J was trimmed by 8 bases and V by 3 bases; bases with no gene match: 10.

The sample consisted of peripheral blood. The chain links TRBV9 to TRBJ1-4, with 7 bases lining up with TRBD1. This TCR was recovered from an adult man with Graves' ophthalmopathy. In nucleotides, the CDR3 is TGTGCCAGCAGCGGGGCAGGGGGGGCCGGGGAAAAACTGTTTTTT. As protein: CASSGAGGAGEKLFF.